This T cell receptor beta chain was sequenced for a study of regulatory T cells in long-lasting Graves disease. J gave up 5 bases and V 0 bases, and 5 bases lay outside the gene matches. This CDR3 spans 16 amino acids. Germline loops: CDR1 DFQATT, CDR2 SNEGSKA (reference sequence). Combining iRepertoire HTBI primers with Arm-PCR of CDR3 regions, the authors built TCR beta libraries. Using its own MiXCR run on the multiplex PCR reads, TCRdb lists one record per CDR3 protein. The sample carries about 620,000 distinct CDR3 sequences, roughly 16% recorded once. The sample's time point: newly diagnosed GD, antithyroid drugs for less than 3 months. There was RNA extracted from PBMCs, and the TCR library was made from it. These data also formed part of another study, on T cells in Graves' hyperthyroidism and ophthalmopathy.

The chain is built from TRBV20-1 and TRBJ2-2; 11 positions match TRBD1. The source of this sequence is a woman younger than 45 with Graves disease. This sample comprised peripheral blood mononuclear cells (PBMCs), obtained at new diagnosis, from a patient treated with antithyroid drugs. The CDR3 loop reads CSARDGDRGTTGELFF. Written as DNA, the CDR3 is TGCAGTGCTAGAGATGGGGACAGGGGGACTACCGGGGAGCTGTTTTTT.